This TCR beta chain was found in a study of CD8 T cells in Susac syndrome. The CDR3 runs to 15 residues. The germline V and J ends were trimmed by 7 bases and 2 bases, with 17 bases remaining between them. Germline V gives CDR1 MDHEN, CDR2 SYDVKM. With random hexamers, reverse transcription was performed on roughly 0.45 to 1 ug of RNA. TCRdb re-called the immunoSEQ multiplex PCR reads with MiXCR, one entry per CDR3 protein. The profile covers roughly 140,000 distinct CDR3 sequences, with approximately 95% appearing a single time and about 0.08% taken by the ten largest. The receptor comes from a human donor with Susac syndrome. The material sequenced was CD4+ T cells from PBMCs. V usage is TRBV28 and J usage is TRBJ2-5, with D perhaps matching TRBD2 (6 bases). This CDR3 reads CASTKGGAGQETQYF. CDR3 sequence (DNA): TGTGCCAGCACCAAGGGCGGGGCGGGTCAAGAGACCCAGTACTTC.